Below, 10 T cell receptor beta chains from the same sample are listed, as sequenced in a study of T cell repertoires in cytomegalovirus infection. Their cognate antigens are unknown. TCRdb analysed the reads with MiXCR anew, one entry per CDR3 protein. The data show about 110,000 distinct CDR3 sequences, with roughly 39% seen just once and about three quarters held by the top ten. This specimen consisted of CD8+ T cells from cultured PBMCs, obtained from culture after CMV antigen stimulation. The origin of the receptors is a human donor in good health (CMV status not recorded). Some clones in this sample may be carry-over from other donors' samples.

This clonotype was seen a handful of times. The chain links TRBV28 to TRBJ1-3, with 7 bases matching TRBD1. V was pared by 5 bases and J by 0 bases, with 7 bases of the junction left unmatched. CDR3 length: 16 amino acids. The germline V gene encodes CDR1 MDHEN and CDR2 SYDVKM. The CDR3 region is CASSPPGGISGNTIYF. The CDR3 DNA sequence: TGTGCCAGCAGTCCTCCAGGGGGGATCTCTGGAAACACCATATATTTT.

The CDR3 sequence: CASSAPEDRPYEQYF. The CDR3 DNA sequence: TGTGCCAGCAGCGCCCCCGAGGACAGACCCTACGAGCAGTACTTC. The J gene is TRBJ2-7, the V gene TRBV7-9; maybe TRBD1 (6 bases). Germline V gene lookup returns CDR1 SEHNR and CDR2 FQNEAQ (reference sequence). Trimming shortened V by 5 bases and J by 2 bases, and 16 bases separated the two germline ends. The CDR3 is 15 amino acids.

This sequence joins TRBV28 and TRBJ2-7, with 10 bases matching TRBD1. This CDR3 contains 15 residues. With 2 bases clipped from V and 5 bases from J, the junction kept 6 bases outside the gene matches. The germline CDR1 and CDR2 sequences are MDHEN and SYDVKM. The CDR3 nucleotides are TGTGCCAGCAGTTTAACGGGACAGGGGAACCACGAGCAGTACTTC. Encoded protein: CASSLTGQGNHEQYF.

V and J are TRBV19 and TRBJ1-5; weak D call: TRBD1 (5 bases). Germline values: CDR1 LNHDA, CDR2 SQIVND (reference sequence). The V end lost 1 base, the J end lost 1 base, and 8 bases lay between the germline ends. The CDR3 extends over 15 amino acids. CDR3 bases: TGTGCCAGTAGTATAGGACAGTGGAGCAATCAGCCCCAGCATTTT. As protein: CASSIGQWSNQPQHF.

The gene calls are TRBV28 and TRBJ1-1; D remains ambiguous. Germline lookup yields CDR1 MDHEN and CDR2 SYDVKM. The CDR3 is 13 amino acids. Between the trimmed V and J ends, which lost 1 base and 1 base, there was a span of 4 bases. The CDR3, as DNA: TGTGCCAGCAGTTTATCGGCGAACACTGAAGCTTTCTTT. Translation: CASSLSANTEAFF.

This clonotype was recorded at least ten times. The chain uses TRBV7-8 and TRBJ1-3; D is undetermined. CDR1 is SGHVS and CDR2 is FQNEAQ in the germline V gene. Trimming removed 4 bases from V and 0 bases from J, with 13 bases in between. This CDR3 is 16 amino acids long. The CDR3 DNA is TGTGCCAGCAGCTCCTATCGGACTGACTCTGGAAACACCATATATTTT. Its protein is CASSSYRTDSGNTIYF.

This clonotype was detected only a few times. V usage is TRBV10-3 and J usage is TRBJ1-1, with unresolved D. The CDR3 is made up of 15 amino acids. The V gene's germline CDR1 is ENHRY and CDR2 SYGVKD. Trimming removed 2 bases from V and 2 bases from J, with 12 bases in between. The CDR3 DNA follows: TGTGCCATCAGTGAGCCGACAAAACTTAACACTGAAGCTTTCTTT. Translated, it gives CAISEPTKLNTEAFF.

About this clonotype: An end of the junction does not agree with germline; a read error may underlie this. The chain employs TRBV6-6 and TRBJ1-6; D is possibly TRBD1 (5 bases). This CDR3 comprises 14 residues. In germline, CDR1 is MNHNY, CDR2 SVGAGI (reference sequence). The CDR3 region is CASSYLDNKSPLHF. In DNA form, the CDR3 reads TGTGCCAGCAGTTACTTGGACAATAAATCACCCCTCCACTTT.

The CDR3 DNA reads as TGTGCTAGTGGTTTGGAGGGAAACACCATATATTTT. This codes for CASGLEGNTIYF. The chain uses TRBV12-5 and TRBJ1-3; no firm D call. V was shortened by 1 base and J by 4 bases, with 2 bases between the two germline ends. The CDR3 runs to 12 residues. The germline gives CDR1 LGHNT, CDR2 FRNRAP.

The genes are TRBV7-6 and TRBJ1-1; 8 nucleotides line up with TRBD1. J gave up 4 bases and V 0 bases, and 4 bases lay outside the gene matches. Germline CDR1 SGHVS, CDR2 FNYEAQ. The CDR3 is made up of 15 amino acids. The CDR3, as DNA: TGTGCCAGCAGCTTAGCCCCAGGGGGCCCCACTGAAGCTTTCTTT. Protein sequence: CASSLAPGGPTEAFF.